A selection of T cell receptor beta chains follows, all from one sample in a study of shared clonotypes between healthy human individuals. Method: immunoSEQ multiplex PCR; TCRdb's copy keeps in-frame clones and lacks some. This sample has millions of clones, with just under 95% found just once. Sequenced sample: naive CD8+ T cells sorted from blood. These receptors came from a man between 18 and 29 years old in good health. CDR3s include the opening cysteine and the closing phenylalanine or tryptophan. Each record gives: CDR3 DNA, CDR3 protein, D gene, J gene, clone size, V gene. The D gene is left open where the match is weak. Part of the rows lack a size; the others show once, few, many or a class for expanded clones.

DNA: TGCGCCAGCAGCCAAGATCTATCAGCGGGAGAGACCCAGTACTTC
CDR3: CASSQDLSAGETQYF
D: .
J: TRBJ2-5
size: .
V: TRBV4-3

DNA: TGCGCCAGCAGCCTCGGACAGAATTACTACGAGCAGTACTTC
CDR3: CASSLGQNYYEQYF
D: .
J: TRBJ2-7
size: .
V: TRBV4-1

DNA: TGCGCCAGCAGCTTGGGACAGGGGCAAGTTTCCTACGAGCAGTACTTC
CDR3: CASSLGQGQVSYEQYF
D: TRBD1
J: TRBJ2-7
size: once
V: TRBV5-1

DNA: TGTGCCTGGAGCGTAGGAAGCTCCTACAATGAGCAGTTCTTC
CDR3: CAWSVGSSYNEQFF
D: .
J: TRBJ2-1
size: .
V: TRBV30

DNA: TGTGCCAGCAGAGTTAAGGAGGGGTTCTTAATAAGTCGCGGAACAGCCGATCAGCCCCAGCATTTT
CDR3: CASRVKEGFLISRGTADQPQHF
D: .
J: TRBJ1-5
size: .
V: TRBV28

DNA: TGTGCTAGCAGCTTAGAGGTGGCAGGGAGTTGGGCCAGAGAGACCCAGTACTTC
CDR3: CASSLEVAGSWARETQYF
D: .
J: TRBJ2-5
size: .
V: TRBV7-7

DNA: TGTGCCAGCAGCGGATTGGATACAGGCAATGGCTACACCTTC
CDR3: CASSGLDTGNGYTF
D: .
J: TRBJ1-2
size: .
V: TRBV7-9

DNA: TGTGCCAGCAGCCAGGGCACCTACAATGAGCAGTTCTTC
CDR3: CASSQGTYNEQFF
D: .
J: TRBJ2-1
size: .
V: TRBV14

DNA: TGTGCCAGCAGCTCCGGTCCTTTGGAGCAGTTCTTC
CDR3: CASSSGPLEQFF
D: .
J: TRBJ2-1
size: .
V: TRBV5-6

DNA: TGTGCCAGCAGCTTAACGGCCACACTGATGAACACCGGGGAGCTGTTTTTT
CDR3: CASSLTATLMNTGELFF
D: .
J: TRBJ2-2
size: .
V: TRBV11-2

DNA: TGCGCCAGCAGCCAAGTTCTCGCTGGGACTCAGGGTCGCGAGCAGTACTTC
CDR3: CASSQVLAGTQGREQYF
D: .
J: TRBJ2-7
size: .
V: TRBV4-1

DNA: TGTGCCAGCAGCGACACCTACACCTACAATGAGCAGTTCTTC
CDR3: CASSDTYTYNEQFF
D: .
J: TRBJ2-1
size: once
V: TRBV27

DNA: TGTGCCAGCAGCGCCGGCAGGGGTCCCGGGGAGCTGTTTTTT
CDR3: CASSAGRGPGELFF
D: .
J: TRBJ2-2
size: .
V: TRBV9

DNA: TGTGCCAGCAGCTCCGGGTCACGGCACGAGCAGTACTTC
CDR3: CASSSGSRHEQYF
D: .
J: TRBJ2-7
size: .
V: TRBV28

DNA: TGTGCCAGCAGTAATCCGGGACATAGGGTCTCCTACGAGCAGTACTTC
CDR3: CASSNPGHRVSYEQYF
D: .
J: TRBJ2-7
size: .
V: TRBV6-6

DNA: TGCGCCAGCATGATGCCGGGACTAGTTTCAGAGCAGTACTTC
CDR3: CASMMPGLVSEQYF
D: TRBD2
J: TRBJ2-7
size: .
V: TRBV10-2

DNA: TGCGCCAGCAGCCATGGAGGCGGTGTTGGTGCGGAGAACACTGAAGCTTTCTTT
CDR3: CASSHGGGVGAENTEAFF
D: .
J: TRBJ1-1
size: once
V: TRBV4-3

DNA: TGTGCCAGCGGAGGAGCGGGGGTTGTACGGTATGGTTTAGCAGATACGCAGTATTTT
CDR3: CASGGAGVVRYGLADTQYF
D: TRBD2
J: TRBJ2-3
size: .
V: TRBV2

DNA: TGCAGCGCCCAAGACGCAGGGGTCACTGAAGCTTTCTTT
CDR3: CSAQDAGVTEAFF
D: .
J: TRBJ1-1
size: .
V: TRBV29-1

DNA: TGTGCCAGCAGTTTATCACTAGCTTACAATGAGCAGTTCTTC
CDR3: CASSLSLAYNEQFF
D: .
J: TRBJ2-1
size: .
V: TRBV28

DNA: TGTGCCAGCAGCCCTGGGGGCGGCGGGGAGCTGTTTTTT
CDR3: CASSPGGGGELFF
D: .
J: TRBJ2-2
size: .
V: TRBV9

DNA: TGTGCCAGCAGCGCCGGGACAGGGGGTGGGAACACTGAAGCTTTCTTT
CDR3: CASSAGTGGGNTEAFF
D: TRBD1
J: TRBJ1-1
size: .
V: TRBV5-4

DNA: TGTGCCAGTACTGAGGACAGGTCCGGCATGAACACTGAAGCTTTCTTT
CDR3: CASTEDRSGMNTEAFF
D: TRBD1
J: TRBJ1-1
size: .
V: TRBV6-4

DNA: TGTGCCTGGAACCTACAGGGACTCGGTGGCTACACCTTC
CDR3: CAWNLQGLGGYTF
D: .
J: TRBJ1-2
size: .
V: TRBV30

DNA: TGTGCCAGCAGTTTGGGTACTTTAAACACCGGGGAGCTGTTTTTT
CDR3: CASSLGTLNTGELFF
D: .
J: TRBJ2-2
size: .
V: TRBV27

DNA: TGTGCCAGCAGCTTACTAGAAGGGACTCAAGAGCAGTACTTC
CDR3: CASSLLEGTQEQYF
D: .
J: TRBJ2-7
size: .
V: TRBV7-9

DNA: TGTGCCAGCGGCTGGGAACAGGGGAGTTCACCCCTCCACTTT
CDR3: CASGWEQGSSPLHF
D: TRBD1
J: TRBJ1-6
size: .
V: TRBV6-1

DNA: TGTGCCAGCAGTTTATTTAACACTGCACTAGATACGCAGTATTTT
CDR3: CASSLFNTALDTQYF
D: .
J: TRBJ2-3
size: .
V: TRBV28

DNA: TGTGCCAGCAGTGAATGGGCCGAGGGCCCGAACACTGAAGCTTTCTTT
CDR3: CASSEWAEGPNTEAFF
D: .
J: TRBJ1-1
size: .
V: TRBV2

DNA: TGCGCCAGCACACTAGGGGGCAATGAGCAGTTCTTC
CDR3: CASTLGGNEQFF
D: .
J: TRBJ2-1
size: .
V: TRBV10-2

DNA: TGTGCCAGTTCGGGACAGTGGACCGGGGAGCTGTTTTTT
CDR3: CASSGQWTGELFF
D: TRBD1
J: TRBJ2-2
size: .
V: TRBV18

DNA: TGTGCCAGCGCCCCGACGGAAACCTACGAGCAGTACTTC
CDR3: CASAPTETYEQYF
D: .
J: TRBJ2-7
size: .
V: TRBV27

DNA: TGTGCCTGGAGTGCCGAGACGGGGTACGAGCAGTACTTC
CDR3: CAWSAETGYEQYF
D: .
J: TRBJ2-7
size: few
V: TRBV30

DNA: TGCGCCAGCAGCCAACAGGGTGGAGGTAATTCACCCCCCCACTTT
CDR3: CASSQQGGGNSPPHF
D: .
J: TRBJ1-6
size: .
V: TRBV4-3

DNA: TGTGCCAGTAGTATAAGCGGGAGCTCCTACAATGAGCAGTTCTTC
CDR3: CASSISGSSYNEQFF
D: TRBD2
J: TRBJ2-1
size: few
V: TRBV19

DNA: TGTGCCAGTGTGAGGGGTCAGCCCCAGCATTTT
CDR3: CASVRGQPQHF
D: .
J: TRBJ1-5
size: few
V: TRBV2

DNA: TGTGCCAGCAGTCCCCGACTAGCGGGAGTTCAGGAGACCCAGTACTTC
CDR3: CASSPRLAGVQETQYF
D: TRBD2
J: TRBJ2-5
size: .
V: TRBV27

DNA: TGTGCCAGCAGCGCTACAGGGTATTCTAGCACAGATACGCAGTATTTT
CDR3: CASSATGYSSTDTQYF
D: .
J: TRBJ2-3
size: .
V: TRBV11-2

DNA: TGTGCCAGCAGTCCTCTTCCCCCAGACCCTTATGGCTACACCTTC
CDR3: CASSPLPPDPYGYTF
D: .
J: TRBJ1-2
size: .
V: TRBV6-5

DNA: TGTGCCAGCAGCAGCTGGGGACTAGCCGAGAACACCGGGGAGCTGTTTTTT
CDR3: CASSSWGLAENTGELFF
D: TRBD2
J: TRBJ2-2
size: .
V: TRBV5-6

DNA: TGTGCCAGCAGTCCCCCTGATACCGGGACATCGAAGACCCAGTACTTC
CDR3: CASSPPDTGTSKTQYF
D: .
J: TRBJ2-5
size: .
V: TRBV28

DNA: TGTGCCAGCAGTGAAGCCACCGGGGGGCCTGGGACCTACGAGCAGTACTTC
CDR3: CASSEATGGPGTYEQYF
D: .
J: TRBJ2-7
size: .
V: TRBV2

DNA: TGTGCCAGCAGCTCCGGCAGGGCCTACGAGCAGTACTTC
CDR3: CASSSGRAYEQYF
D: .
J: TRBJ2-7
size: .
V: TRBV27

DNA: TGCGCCAGCAGCCAAGAAGGGGACAGGGTTTCCTACGAGCAGTACTTC
CDR3: CASSQEGDRVSYEQYF
D: TRBD1
J: TRBJ2-7
size: .
V: TRBV4-1

DNA: TGTGCCAGCGACGGTTCCGCTGAAGCTTTCTTT
CDR3: CASDGSAEAFF
D: .
J: TRBJ1-1
size: .
V: TRBV2

DNA: TGTGCCAGCAGCGTAGGGTCCGGGACAGAGCAGTTCTTC
CDR3: CASSVGSGTEQFF
D: .
J: TRBJ2-1
size: .
V: TRBV7-9

DNA: TGTGCCAGCCGACAGGGGATGGGGGAAAAACTGTTTTTT
CDR3: CASRQGMGEKLFF
D: TRBD1
J: TRBJ1-4
size: .
V: TRBV5-6

DNA: TGCGCCAGCAGCCCCCCGGACAGGGGTAACTATGGCTACACCTTC
CDR3: CASSPPDRGNYGYTF
D: TRBD1
J: TRBJ1-2
size: once
V: TRBV5-1

DNA: TGCGCCAGCAGCTACGATTTGGAGACCCAGTACTTC
CDR3: CASSYDLETQYF
D: .
J: TRBJ2-5
size: .
V: TRBV5-1

DNA: TGTGCCAGCAGGCGACTAGCGGTTAACACAGATACGCAGTATTTT
CDR3: CASRRLAVNTDTQYF
D: TRBD2
J: TRBJ2-3
size: .
V: TRBV2

DNA: TGTGCTAGTGGTTGGGGTACAGGGATCGGTGGGGAGACCCAGTACTTC
CDR3: CASGWGTGIGGETQYF
D: .
J: TRBJ2-5
size: .
V: TRBV12-5

DNA: TGCGCCAGCAGTGAGTCGACGGAGTTTCCAGAGACCCAGTACTTC
CDR3: CASSESTEFPETQYF
D: .
J: TRBJ2-5
size: .
V: TRBV10-1

DNA: TGTGCCAGCAGCTTAGGGGCCGACTACAGGGGGGATACGCAGTATTTT
CDR3: CASSLGADYRGDTQYF
D: TRBD1
J: TRBJ2-3
size: .
V: TRBV11-3

DNA: TGTGCCAGCAGCCAAGATAAGTATTTCAGGGGGCCATCCTACAATGAGCAGTTCTTC
CDR3: CASSQDKYFRGPSYNEQFF
D: TRBD1
J: TRBJ2-1
size: .
V: TRBV14

DNA: TGTGCCACCAGCAGAGATTCGCCCAGGGGCGAGTATAATTCACCCCTCCACTTT
CDR3: CATSRDSPRGEYNSPLHF
D: .
J: TRBJ1-6
size: once
V: TRBV15

DNA: TGCGCCAGCAGCCACGGGACAGAGGCCTACGAGCAGTACTTC
CDR3: CASSHGTEAYEQYF
D: TRBD1
J: TRBJ2-7
size: once
V: TRBV4-3

DNA: TGTGCCAGCAGCCCGTTGTGGACTAGCGGGAACCACGAGCAGTACTTC
CDR3: CASSPLWTSGNHEQYF
D: TRBD2
J: TRBJ2-7
size: .
V: TRBV9

DNA: TGTGCCAGCAGCTTTGATATTTCGAGCTCCTACGAGCAGTACTTC
CDR3: CASSFDISSSYEQYF
D: .
J: TRBJ2-7
size: .
V: TRBV7-2